This T cell receptor beta chain was obtained from a study of Siglec-9 on CD8 T cells in melanoma. Assay: immunoSEQ multiplex PCR; the TCRdb copy retains only in-frame clones and omits some. The repertoire holds approximately 35,000 clones, with about four fifths as singletons. CDR3 length: 16 amino acids. CDR1 is SNHLY, CDR2 FYNNEI, per germline. The V segment lost 4 bases and the J segment 9 bases; nucleotides outside the gene matches: 13. Worth noting for this clone: What it recognizes is unknown.

Study outcomes and limitations: In melanoma tumors, a Siglec-9-marked effector memory CD8+ subset reportedly appeared to accumulate.

This chain connects TRBV2 to TRBJ2-1, with 9 nucleotides matching TRBD1. The clonotype was recovered from a human donor in good health. Sequences were obtained from Siglec-9- CD8+ T cells sorted from blood. Here the CDR3 reads CASSGPGQGLPFEQFF. CDR3 DNA sequence: TGTGCCAGCAGTGGGCCGGGACAGGGTCTGCCGTTTGAGCAGTTCTTC. Using reference TRBV2 and TRBJ2-1 for the parts outside the CDR3, the full variable domain is EPEVTQTPSHQVTQMGQEVILRCVPISNHLYFYWYRQILGQKVEFLVSFYNNEISEKSEIFDDQFSVERPDGSNFTLKIRSTKLEDSAMYFCASSGPGQGLPFEQFFGPGTRLTVL.